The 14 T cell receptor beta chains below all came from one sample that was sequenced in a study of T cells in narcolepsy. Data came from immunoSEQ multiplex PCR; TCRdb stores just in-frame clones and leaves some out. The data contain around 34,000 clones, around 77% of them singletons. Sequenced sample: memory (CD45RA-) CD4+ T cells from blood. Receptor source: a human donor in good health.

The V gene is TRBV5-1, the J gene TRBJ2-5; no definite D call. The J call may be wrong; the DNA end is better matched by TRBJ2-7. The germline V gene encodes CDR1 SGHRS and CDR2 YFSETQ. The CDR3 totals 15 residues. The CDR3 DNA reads TGCGCCAGCAGCTTGGGTGACAAAACCTCCTACGAGCAGTACTTC. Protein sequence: CASSLGDKTSYEQYF.

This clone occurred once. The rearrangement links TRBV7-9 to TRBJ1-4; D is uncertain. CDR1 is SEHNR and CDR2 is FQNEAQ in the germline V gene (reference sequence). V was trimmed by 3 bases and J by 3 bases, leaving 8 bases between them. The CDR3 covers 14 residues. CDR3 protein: CASSFQVANEKLFF. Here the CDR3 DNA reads TGTGCCAGCAGCTTCCAGGTGGCTAATGAAAAACTGTTTTTT.

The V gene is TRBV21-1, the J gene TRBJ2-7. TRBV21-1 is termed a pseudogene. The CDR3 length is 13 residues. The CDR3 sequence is CASSTANSYEQYF. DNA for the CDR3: TGTGCCAGCAGCACGGCCAACTCCTACGAGCAGTACTTC.

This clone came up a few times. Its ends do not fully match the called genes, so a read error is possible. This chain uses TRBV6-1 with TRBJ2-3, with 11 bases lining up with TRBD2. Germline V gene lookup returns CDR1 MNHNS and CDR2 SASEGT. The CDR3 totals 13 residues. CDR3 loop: CASNRELAGAPTF. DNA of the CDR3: TGTGCCAGCAACCGAGAACTAGCGGGAGCTCCAACTTTT.

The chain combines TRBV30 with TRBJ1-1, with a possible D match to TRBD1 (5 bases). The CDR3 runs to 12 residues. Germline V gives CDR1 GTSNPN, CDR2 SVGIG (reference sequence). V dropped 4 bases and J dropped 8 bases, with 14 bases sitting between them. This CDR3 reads CAWNPGLGEAFF. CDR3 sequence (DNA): TGTGCCTGGAATCCGGGGCTAGGGGAAGCTTTCTTT.

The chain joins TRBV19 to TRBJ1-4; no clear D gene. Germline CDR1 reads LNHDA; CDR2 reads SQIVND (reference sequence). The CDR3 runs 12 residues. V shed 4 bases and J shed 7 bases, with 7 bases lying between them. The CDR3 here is CASSRRAEKLFF. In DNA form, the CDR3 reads TGTGCCAGTAGTAGGAGGGCTGAAAAACTGTTTTTT.

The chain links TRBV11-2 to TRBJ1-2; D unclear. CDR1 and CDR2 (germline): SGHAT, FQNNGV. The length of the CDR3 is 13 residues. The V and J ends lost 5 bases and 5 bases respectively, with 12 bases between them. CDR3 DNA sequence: TGTGCCAGCAGCCCAGGAACATCTTATGGCTACACCTTC. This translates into CASSPGTSYGYTF.

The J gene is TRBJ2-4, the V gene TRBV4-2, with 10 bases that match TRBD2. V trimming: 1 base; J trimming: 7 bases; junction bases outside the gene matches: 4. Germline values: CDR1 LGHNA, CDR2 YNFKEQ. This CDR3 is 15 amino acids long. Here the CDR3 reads CASSQAASGGNIQYF. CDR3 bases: TGTGCCAGCAGCCAAGCAGCTAGCGGGGGTAACATTCAGTACTTC.

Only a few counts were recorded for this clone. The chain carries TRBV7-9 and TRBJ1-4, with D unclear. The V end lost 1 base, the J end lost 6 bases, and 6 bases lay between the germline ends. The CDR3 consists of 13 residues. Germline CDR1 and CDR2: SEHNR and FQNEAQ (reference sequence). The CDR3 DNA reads TGTGCCAGCAGCTTAGTGTCGTATGAAAAACTGTTTTTT. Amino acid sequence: CASSLVSYEKLFF. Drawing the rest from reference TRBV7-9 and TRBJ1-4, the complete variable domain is DTGVSQNPRHKITKRGQNVTFRCDPISEHNRLYWYRQTLGQGPEFLTYFQNEAQLEKSRLLSDRFSAERPKGSFSTLEIQRTEQGDSAMYLCASSLVSYEKLFFGSGTQLSVL.

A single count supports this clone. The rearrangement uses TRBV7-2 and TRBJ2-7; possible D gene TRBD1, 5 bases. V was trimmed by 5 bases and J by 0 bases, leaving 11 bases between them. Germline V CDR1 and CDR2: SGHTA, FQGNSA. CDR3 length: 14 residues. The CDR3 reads CASSTQESSYEQYF. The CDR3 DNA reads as TGTGCCAGCAGCACACAGGAGAGCTCCTACGAGCAGTACTTC.

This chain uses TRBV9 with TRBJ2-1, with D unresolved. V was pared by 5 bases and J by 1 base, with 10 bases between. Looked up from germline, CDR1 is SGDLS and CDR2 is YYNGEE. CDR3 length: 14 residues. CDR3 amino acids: CASSRDWSYNEQFF. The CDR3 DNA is TGTGCCAGCAGTCGAGATTGGTCCTACAATGAGCAGTTCTTC.

CDR3 sequence reads: CASSLSGTYYRYTGELFF. The CDR3 region has the DNA TGTGCCAGCAGTTTATCGGGTACCTACTACAGGTACACCGGGGAGCTGTTTTTT. The J gene is TRBJ2-2, the V gene TRBV27; perhaps TRBD1 as D (5 bases). Trimming removed 0 bases from V and 3 bases from J, with 17 bases in between. The germline gives CDR1 MNHEY, CDR2 SMNVEV (reference sequence). The CDR3 sequence is 18 residues long.

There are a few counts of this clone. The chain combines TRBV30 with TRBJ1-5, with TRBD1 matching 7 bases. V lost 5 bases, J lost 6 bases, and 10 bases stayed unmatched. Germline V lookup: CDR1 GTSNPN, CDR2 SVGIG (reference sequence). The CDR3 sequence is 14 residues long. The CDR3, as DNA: TGTGCCTGGTCTAAGGGAACAGGGGTTCAGCCCCAGCATTTT. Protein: CAWSKGTGVQPQHF.

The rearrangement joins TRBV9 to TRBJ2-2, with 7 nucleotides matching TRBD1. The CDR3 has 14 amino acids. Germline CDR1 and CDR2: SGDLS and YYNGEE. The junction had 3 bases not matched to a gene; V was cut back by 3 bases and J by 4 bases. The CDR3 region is CASSAGQVTGELFF. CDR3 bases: TGTGCCAGCAGCGCAGGACAGGTCACCGGGGAGCTGTTTTTT.